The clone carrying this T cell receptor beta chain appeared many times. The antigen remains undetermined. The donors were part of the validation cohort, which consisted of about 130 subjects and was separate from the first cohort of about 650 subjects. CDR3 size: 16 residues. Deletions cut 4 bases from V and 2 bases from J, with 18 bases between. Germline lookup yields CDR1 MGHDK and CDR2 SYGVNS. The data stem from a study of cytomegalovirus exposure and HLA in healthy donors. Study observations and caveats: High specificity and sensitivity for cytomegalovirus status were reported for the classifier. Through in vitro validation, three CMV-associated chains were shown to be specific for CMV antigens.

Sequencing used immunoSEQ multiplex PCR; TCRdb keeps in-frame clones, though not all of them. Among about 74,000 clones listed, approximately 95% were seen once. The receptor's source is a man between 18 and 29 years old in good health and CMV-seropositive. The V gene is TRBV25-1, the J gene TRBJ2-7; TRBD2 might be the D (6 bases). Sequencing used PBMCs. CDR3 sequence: CASSGERAHGTYEQYF. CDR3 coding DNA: TGTGCCAGCAGTGGCGAGCGGGCCCATGGGACCTACGAGCAGTACTTC.